This record looks at one T cell receptor beta chain sequence and its context. The antigen is unknown. This entry comes from a study of cytomegalovirus exposure and HLA in healthy donors. Findings of the study overall: A later analysis appeared to link common viral pathogens to several of the most significant clusters. According to an earlier analysis, most TCR beta V segments yielded productive rearrangements about 90% or about 30% of the time.

With 1 base clipped from V and 4 bases from J, the junction kept 3 bases outside the gene matches. CDR3 length: 15 residues. The germline gives CDR1 SGHTA, CDR2 FQGNSA. 60 Vbeta and 13 Jbeta primers were used in PCR. Authors' analysis steps: A follow-up analysis tallied about 80 million unique TCR beta chains, roughly 11 million shared. Clones were sequenced by immunoSEQ multiplex PCR, and TCRdb holds only the in-frame ones, with some missing. From that table come the V and J calls and clone size; the DNA was used to work out D and trimming. The sample has fewer than 200,000 clones; approximately 80% are singletons.

The clonotype comes from a woman between 40 and 50 years old in good health and CMV-seropositive. Sequenced input: PBMCs. The chain is built from TRBV7-2 and TRBJ2-3; 9 positions agree with TRBD2. The DNA of the CDR3 is TGTGCCAGCAGCTTAGTAGCGGGAGTTGCAGATACGCAGTATTTT. The encoded protein is CASSLVAGVADTQYF.